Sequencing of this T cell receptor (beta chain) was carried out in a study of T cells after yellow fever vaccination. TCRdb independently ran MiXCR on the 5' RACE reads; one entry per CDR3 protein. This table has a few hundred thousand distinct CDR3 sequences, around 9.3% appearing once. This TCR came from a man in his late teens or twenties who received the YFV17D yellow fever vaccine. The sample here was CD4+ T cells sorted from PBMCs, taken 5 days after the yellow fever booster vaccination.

CDR3: CASSPFSGSTTDTQYF. The CDR3 DNA reads as TGTGCCAGCAGTCCCTTCAGTGGGTCAACCACAGATACGCAGTATTTT. The chain has TRBV6-5 and TRBJ2-3; D remains ambiguous. The V end lost 5 bases, the J end lost 2 bases, and 17 bases lay between the germline ends. The CDR3 runs to 16 residues. Germline assignment: CDR1 MNHEY and CDR2 SVGAGI.